These 4 T cell receptor beta chains came from one sample sequenced in a study of blood T cells in healthy people across ages. A second about 7 to 11 cycle PCR used barcoded and J-beta primers. TCRdb ran MiXCR on the 5' RACE reads and lists one entry per CDR3 protein. The repertoire has about 720,000 distinct CDR3 sequences, 20% to 25% of them found once; the top ten carry around 3.6%. This sample was also put to use in a study of T cells of mothers and their children.

The sequenced material came from blood. These receptors came from a boy under 18 in good health.

This clonotype appeared a single time. The chain carries TRBV12-3 or TRBV12-4 and TRBJ2-7; D is perhaps TRBD2 (6 bases). There are 17 residues in the CDR3. Trimming removed 1 base from V and 2 bases from J, with 18 bases in between. The CDR3 sequence: CASSLGPDSGPPYEQYF. DNA for the CDR3: TGTGCCAGCAGTTTAGGCCCCGATAGCGGACCCCCCTACGAGCAGTACTTC.

About this clonotype itself: At one of its ends the junction is not consistent with the germline gene, which may arise from a read error. The V gene is TRBV20-1, the J gene TRBJ2-5, with a possible D match to TRBD1 (6 bases). The germline V gene has CDR1 DFQATT and CDR2 SNEGSKA (reference sequence). The CDR3 extends over 13 amino acids. The CDR3 DNA follows: TGCAGTGCTAGGAGGGGGTGGCAAGAGACCCAGTGCTTC. Translated: CSARRGWQETQCF.

In its sample, this clonotype was seen a few times. The rearrangement links TRBV7-2 to TRBJ2-1; 8 bases are a match to TRBD1. CDR1 and CDR2 from the germline V gene are SGHTA and FQGNSA. The CDR3 length is 16 residues. V shed 5 bases, J shed 3 bases, and the junction held 9 bases outside the gene matches. CDR3 nucleotide sequence: TGTGCCAGCAGCGACGGACCCGGGACAGGCTACAATGAGCAGTTCTTC. It translates to CASSDGPGTGYNEQFF.

V is TRBV30 and J is TRBJ2-3; no firm D call. Trimming left V 0 bases short and J 7 bases short, with 11 bases between. CDR3 length: 13 residues. In germline, CDR1 is GTSNPN, CDR2 SVGIG (reference sequence). The DNA for the CDR3 is TGTGCCTGGAGTGTAAACGGCCTAAATACGCAGTATTTT. It specifies CAWSVNGLNTQYF.